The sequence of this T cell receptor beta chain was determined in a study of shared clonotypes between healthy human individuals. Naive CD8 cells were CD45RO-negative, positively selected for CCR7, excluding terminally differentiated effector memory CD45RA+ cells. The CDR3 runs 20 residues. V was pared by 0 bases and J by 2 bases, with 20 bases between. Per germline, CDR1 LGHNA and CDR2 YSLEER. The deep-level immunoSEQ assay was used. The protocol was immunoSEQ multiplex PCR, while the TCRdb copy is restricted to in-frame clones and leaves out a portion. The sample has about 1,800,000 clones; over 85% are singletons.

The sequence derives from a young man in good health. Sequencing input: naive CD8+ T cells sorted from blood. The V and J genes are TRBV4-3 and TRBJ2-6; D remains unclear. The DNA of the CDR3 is TGCGCCAGCAGCCAAGATTGGGCAGGCGTATTAGGTACTGGGGCCAACGTCCTGACTTTC. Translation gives CASSQDWAGVLGTGANVLTF.